This TCR beta chain was captured in a study of response to subunit inactivated influenza vaccine. Points on this clonotype: Antigen specificity is unknown.

The CDR3 contains 10 residues. Germline CDR1 DFQATT, CDR2 SNEGSKA (reference sequence). V was cut by 3 bases and J by 4 bases, with 4 bases left in between. In TCRdb, the RT-PCR reads were re-called with MiXCR into one record per CDR3 protein. The profile shows over 150,000 distinct CDR3 sequences, approximately 15% of them singletons. Overall study findings and caveats: Each seasonal influenza vaccination, the authors suggested, recruits few new T cells.

The source material was CD8+ T cells sorted from PBMCs, sampled 5 days after vaccination. This sequence originates from a man aged 45-65 years who received an inactivated influenza vaccine. The chain has TRBV20-1 and TRBJ2-7, with no clear D. CDR3 DNA sequence: TGCAGTGCTAGCCCTTACGAGCAGTACTTC. Translating gives CSASPYEQYF.